The rows below give T cell receptor beta chains drawn from one sample of a study of technical replicates of blood from a handful of donors. Data came from immunoSEQ multiplex PCR; TCRdb stores just in-frame clones and leaves some out. The sample lists some 80,000 clones, about 91% occurring once. Input material: T cells isolated from PBMCs. These receptors all come from a human donor in good health. Both conserved end residues are part of each CDR3. A D gene is named only where the DNA matches it firmly. Rows give clone size only sometimes, using once, few, many, or a class for an expanded clone.

>TRBV7-6|.|TRBJ2-7|.
TGTGCCAGCAGCTTAAGCGAGATTCACTACGAGCAGTACTTC
CASSLSEIHYEQYF
>TRBV19|.|TRBJ2-1|TRBD1
TGTGCCAGTAGTATTGGGCAGGGGGTCTACAATGAGCAGTTCTTC
CASSIGQGVYNEQFF
>TRBV4-1|.|TRBJ1-3|.
TGCGCCAGCAGCCAATCCGGGAATGGAAACACCATATATTTT
CASSQSGNGNTIYF
>TRBV11-2|.|TRBJ2-1|.
TGTGCCAGCAGCTCACGCCTTTCTAAGGGAGGCTACAATGAGCAGTTCTTC
CASSSRLSKGGYNEQFF
>TRBV11-2|many|TRBJ2-7|.
TGTGCCAGCAGCTTAGCGTTAGAATACGAGCAGTACTTC
CASSLALEYEQYF
>TRBV30|.|TRBJ2-7|.
TGTGCCTGGAGGCGGACGGAGGAGTATGGGTTC
CAWRRTEEYGF
>TRBV29-1|.|TRBJ2-7|.
TGCAGCGTTAGACAGGATAACTACGAGCAGTACTTC
CSVRQDNYEQYF
>TRBV11-2|once|TRBJ2-7|TRBD1
TGTGCCAGCAGCCGAAGACAGGGACGGTCAGACGAGCAGTACTTC
CASSRRQGRSDEQYF
>TRBV5-6|.|TRBJ2-1|TRBD2
TGTGCCAGCAGCCCCGGAGAGAGACTAGCGGGAGATTTATCTGAGCAGTTCTTC
CASSPGERLAGDLSEQFF
>TRBV2|once|TRBJ1-5|.
TGTGCCAGCAGTGAGGGGAGGGGGCAGCCCCAGCATTTT
CASSEGRGQPQHF
>TRBV27|.|TRBJ1-6|.
TGTGCCAGCACCCCAGTGTATCCCCCGGCGGAGTGGAGCTCCTATAATTCACCCCTCCACTTT
CASTPVYPPAEWSSYNSPLHF
>TRBV5-6|.|TRBJ2-7|.
TGTGCCAGCAGCTTGGCCGAGACTAACTCCTACGAGCAGTACTTC
CASSLAETNSYEQYF
>TRBV6-1|once|TRBJ1-6|.
TGTGCCAGCAGAGAGGGCAACAATTCACCCCTCCACTTT
CASREGNNSPLHF
>TRBV28|.|TRBJ1-4|.
TGTGCCAGCGGTGGGCCTAATGAAAAACTGTTTTTT
CASGGPNEKLFF
>TRBV11-2|.|TRBJ2-7|.
TGTGCCAGCAGCTCGTACAACGAGCAGTACTTC
CASSSYNEQYF
>TRBV6-5|.|TRBJ2-3|.
TGTGCCAGCAGTACTACAGATACGCAGTATTTT
CASSTTDTQYF
>TRBV7-9|.|TRBJ1-3|.
TGTGCCAGCAGCTTAGCGCAGGGGACTGGAAACACCATATATTTT
CASSLAQGTGNTIYF
>TRBV19|.|TRBJ2-3|.
TGTGCCAGTAGTATAAACAGGGCTCTCTCAGATACGCAGTATTTT
CASSINRALSDTQYF
>TRBV6-5|.|TRBJ1-3|.
TGTGCCAGCAGTTCTGTCACCGGGGGGAGGGGAAACACCATATATTTT
CASSSVTGGRGNTIYF
>TRBV7-9|.|TRBJ2-6|.
TGTGCCAGCAGTCTGGGCGCGGGGGCCAACGTCCTGACTTTC
CASSLGAGANVLTF
>TRBV5-5|.|TRBJ1-2|.
TGTGCCAGTCACCCCAGGGTCGGGGGCTACACCTTC
CASHPRVGGYTF
>TRBV7-8|.|TRBJ2-7|.
TGTGCCAGCAAGGACCTGGGACGGAGGGCATCCGAGCAGTACTTC
CASKDLGRRASEQYF
>TRBV13|.|TRBJ2-1|.
TGTGCCAGCAGGCAACAGGGGGGGAGCTCCTACAATGAGCAGTTCTTC
CASRQQGGSSYNEQFF
>TRBV6-5|.|TRBJ2-7|TRBD1
TGTGCCACCAGCCCCGGGACAGGGACCAAGGAGCAGTACTTC
CATSPGTGTKEQYF
>TRBV5-4|.|TRBJ2-1|.
TGTGCCAGCAGCCCGGAGCCTAGTCCCGAGCAGTTCTTC
CASSPEPSPEQFF
>TRBV11-2|.|TRBJ1-1|TRBD1
TGTGCCAGCAAGAATGATGGACAGGCTGTGAACACTGAAGCTTTCTTT
CASKNDGQAVNTEAFF
>TRBV5-4|.|TRBJ2-7|TRBD2
TGTGCCAGCAGCCGGGGACTAGCGGAGTACGAGCAGTACTTC
CASSRGLAEYEQYF
>TRBV7-2|.|TRBJ2-2|TRBD2
TGTGCCAGCAGCTTTCCGGGACTAGGGGCCACGAACACCGGGGAGCTGTTTTTT
CASSFPGLGATNTGELFF
>TRBV5-1|.|TRBJ2-5|.
TGCGCCAGCAGCCCGGGGGGCGGGGAGACCCAGTACTTC
CASSPGGGETQYF
>TRBV7-7|.|TRBJ2-7|.
TGTGCTAGCAGCTTAGATGGACAGCCCTACGAGCAGTACTTC
CASSLDGQPYEQYF
>TRBV25-1|few|TRBJ1-1|.
TGTGCCAGCAGTGGAACCCTAGAAGGTGAGGCTTTCTTT
CASSGTLEGEAFF
>TRBV10-2|.|TRBJ2-7|TRBD2
TGCGCCACCCAGTGGGCGGGAGAAACCTACGAGCAGTACTTC
CATQWAGETYEQYF
>TRBV28|.|TRBJ2-2|TRBD1
TGTGCCAGCAGCGAACAGGGGGCCGGGGAGCTGTTTTTT
CASSEQGAGELFF
>TRBV7-9|.|TRBJ2-1|TRBD2
TGTGCCAGCAGGGATCCGGGACTAGCGGGTTCGAGCTCCTACAATGAGCAGTTCTTC
CASRDPGLAGSSSYNEQFF
>TRBV11-2|.|TRBJ1-4|.
TGTGCCAGCAGCTTAGATCGACATAATGAAAAACTGTTTTTT
CASSLDRHNEKLFF
>TRBV5-6|.|TRBJ1-1|.
TGTGCCAGCAGCTTGAGGAGGTTTGACACTGAAGCTTTCTTT
CASSLRRFDTEAFF
>TRBV2|.|TRBJ2-2|.
TGTGCCAGCAGTATCCAAGGGGCTAGGAACACCGGGGAGCTGTTTTTT
CASSIQGARNTGELFF
>TRBV2|.|TRBJ2-1|.
TGTGCCAGCAGTGAAGTTCGCGGGGTAACGTACTCCTACAATGAGCAGTTCTTC
CASSEVRGVTYSYNEQFF
>TRBV18|.|TRBJ2-1|TRBD1
TGTGCCAGCTCACCAACAGGGGGTAAGCAGTTCTTC
CASSPTGGKQFF
>TRBV10-3|.|TRBJ1-5|.
TGTGCCATCAGTGGGGACAAGGGACAACAGCCCCAGCATTTT
CAISGDKGQQPQHF
>TRBV5-1|.|TRBJ2-1|TRBD1
TGCGCCAGCAGCCTGGGGACAGGGGAAATTAATGAGCAGTTCTTC
CASSLGTGEINEQFF
>TRBV7-9|.|TRBJ1-3|.
TGTGCCAGCAGCCGGGAGATAAAAGCCCCTGGAAACACCATATATTTT
CASSREIKAPGNTIYF
>TRBV5-1|.|TRBJ2-7|TRBD2
TGCGCCAGCTCCGGACTAGCGGGAGAGGGCTCCGAGCAGTACTTC
CASSGLAGEGSEQYF
>TRBV4-1|many|TRBJ1-5|.
TGCGCCAGCAGCCAAGATTGGGGGCAGGGCTATCAGCCCCAGCATTTT
CASSQDWGQGYQPQHF
>TRBV6-6|.|TRBJ2-7|.
TGTGCCAGCAGCCACCCGGCGGACTCCTACGAGCAGTACTTC
CASSHPADSYEQYF
>TRBV6-1|few|TRBJ1-1|.
TGTGCCAGCAGTGACGTGGACTCACGAAACACTGAAGCTTTCTTT
CASSDVDSRNTEAFF
>TRBV2|.|TRBJ2-5|TRBD2
TGTGCCAGCAGTCGAAAGACTAGCGGGAAAGAGACCCAGTACTTC
CASSRKTSGKETQYF
>TRBV6-1|.|TRBJ1-1|TRBD1
TGTGCCAGCAGCTTTACAGGGGTGACTGAAGCTTTCTTT
CASSFTGVTEAFF
>TRBV28|.|TRBJ2-7|.
TGTGCCAGCAGTCATTCGGACTATCCCTATTACGAGCAGTACTTC
CASSHSDYPYYEQYF
>TRBV2|.|TRBJ2-1|TRBD2
TGTGCCAGCAGTGGCGGAAGCGGGGGTTACAATGAGCAGTTCTTC
CASSGGSGGYNEQFF
>TRBV14|.|TRBJ2-1|TRBD2
TGTGCCAGCAGCGCCAGCCCCGGGACTAGCGGGGTAGTAAATGAGCAGTTCTTC
CASSASPGTSGVVNEQFF
>TRBV18|.|TRBJ2-6|.
TGTGCCAGCTCACCTGGGGGCAGGGAGATCGGCGTCCTGACTTTC
CASSPGGREIGVLTF
>TRBV4-1|.|TRBJ2-2|TRBD1
TGCGCCAGCACGCTTGGGGTCAGGGGGACCGGGGAGCTGTTTTTT
CASTLGVRGTGELFF
>TRBV7-6|.|TRBJ2-2|TRBD1
TGTGCCAGCAGCTTATCTGGGGACAGGGCCACCGGGGAGCTGTTTTTT
CASSLSGDRATGELFF